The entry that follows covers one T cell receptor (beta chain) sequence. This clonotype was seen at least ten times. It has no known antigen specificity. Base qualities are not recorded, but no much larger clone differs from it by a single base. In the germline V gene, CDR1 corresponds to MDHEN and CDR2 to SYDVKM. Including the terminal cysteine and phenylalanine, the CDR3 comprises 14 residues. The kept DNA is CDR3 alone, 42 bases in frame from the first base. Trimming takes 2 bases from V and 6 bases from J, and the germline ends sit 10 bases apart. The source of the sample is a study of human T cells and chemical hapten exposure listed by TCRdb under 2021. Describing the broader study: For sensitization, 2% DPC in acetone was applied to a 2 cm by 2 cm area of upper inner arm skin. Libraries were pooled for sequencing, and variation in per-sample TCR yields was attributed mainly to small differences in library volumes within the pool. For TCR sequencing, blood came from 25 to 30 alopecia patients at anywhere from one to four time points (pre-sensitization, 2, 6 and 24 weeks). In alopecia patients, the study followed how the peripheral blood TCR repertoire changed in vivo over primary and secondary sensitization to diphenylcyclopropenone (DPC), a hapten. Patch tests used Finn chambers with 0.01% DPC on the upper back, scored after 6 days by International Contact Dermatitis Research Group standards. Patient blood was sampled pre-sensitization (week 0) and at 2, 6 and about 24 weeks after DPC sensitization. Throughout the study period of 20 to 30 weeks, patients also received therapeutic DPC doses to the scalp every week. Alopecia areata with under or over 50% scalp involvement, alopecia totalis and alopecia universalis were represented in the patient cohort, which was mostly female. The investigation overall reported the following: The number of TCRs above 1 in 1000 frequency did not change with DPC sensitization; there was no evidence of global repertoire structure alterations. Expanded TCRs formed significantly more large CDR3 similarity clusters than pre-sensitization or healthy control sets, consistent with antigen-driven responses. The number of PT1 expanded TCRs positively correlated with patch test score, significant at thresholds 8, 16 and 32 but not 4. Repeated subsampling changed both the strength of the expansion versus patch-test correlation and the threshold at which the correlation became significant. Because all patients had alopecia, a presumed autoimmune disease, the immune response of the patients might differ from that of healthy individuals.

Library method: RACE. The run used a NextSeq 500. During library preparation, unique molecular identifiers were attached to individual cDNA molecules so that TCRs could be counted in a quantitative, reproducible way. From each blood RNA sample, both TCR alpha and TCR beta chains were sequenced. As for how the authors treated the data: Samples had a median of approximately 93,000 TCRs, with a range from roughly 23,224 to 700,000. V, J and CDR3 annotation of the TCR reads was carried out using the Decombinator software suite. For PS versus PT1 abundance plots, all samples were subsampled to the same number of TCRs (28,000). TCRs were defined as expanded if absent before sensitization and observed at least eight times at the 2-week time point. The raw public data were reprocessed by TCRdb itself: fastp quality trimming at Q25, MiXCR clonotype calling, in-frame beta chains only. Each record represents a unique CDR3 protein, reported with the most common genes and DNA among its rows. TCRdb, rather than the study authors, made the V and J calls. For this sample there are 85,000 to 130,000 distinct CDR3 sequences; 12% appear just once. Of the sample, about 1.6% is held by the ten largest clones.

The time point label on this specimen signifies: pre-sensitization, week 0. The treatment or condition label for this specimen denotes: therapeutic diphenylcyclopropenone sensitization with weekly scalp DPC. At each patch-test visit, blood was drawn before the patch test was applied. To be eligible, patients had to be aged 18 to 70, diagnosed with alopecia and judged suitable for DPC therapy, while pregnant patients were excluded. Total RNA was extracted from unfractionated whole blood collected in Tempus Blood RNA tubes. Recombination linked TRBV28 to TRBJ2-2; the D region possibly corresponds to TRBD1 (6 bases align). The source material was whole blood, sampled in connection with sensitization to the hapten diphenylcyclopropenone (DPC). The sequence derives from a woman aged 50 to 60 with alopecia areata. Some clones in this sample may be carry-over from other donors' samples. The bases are TGTGCCAGCAGTTTAGGCCAGGGGTCCGGGGAGCTGTTTTTT. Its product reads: CASSLGQGSGELFF.